Below, 14 T cell receptor beta chains from the same sample are listed, as sequenced in a study of cytomegalovirus exposure and HLA in healthy donors. Libraries were prepared by immunoSEQ multiplex PCR; TCRdb keeps only in-frame clonotypes and omits some of them. The sample records 300,000 to 400,000 clones, roughly 89% being singletons. Sequences were obtained from PBMCs. These TCRs come from a young woman in good health and CMV-seronegative.

The chain combines TRBV9 with TRBJ2-1; a possible D gene is TRBD2 (6 bases). The V gene lost 0 bases and the J gene lost 3 bases, with 13 bases spanning the gap. The CDR3 is 16 amino acids. Germline V gene sequence: CDR1 SGDLS, CDR2 YYNGEE. The chain's CDR3 is CASSVAAGRLYNEQFF. Written as DNA, the CDR3 is TGTGCCAGCAGCGTAGCGGCGGGGAGACTCTACAATGAGCAGTTCTTC.

The rearrangement joins TRBV5-4 to TRBJ2-5; D is possibly TRBD2 (5 bases). The CDR3 contains 15 residues. V lost 3 bases, J lost 0 bases, and 12 bases lay in between. From germline, CDR1 is SGHNT and CDR2 YYREEE (reference sequence). DNA for the CDR3: TGTGCCAGCAGCTCCGGGTGGGGAGACCAAGAGACCCAGTACTTC. It codes for CASSSGWGDQETQYF.

The chain has TRBV7-9 and TRBJ2-1; tentatively, D is TRBD1 (5 bases). CDR1 and CDR2 from the germline V gene are SEHNR and FQNEAQ (reference sequence). V dropped 1 base and J dropped 13 bases, with 14 bases sitting between them. The CDR3 extends over 13 amino acids. Here the CDR3 DNA reads TGTGCCAGCAGCTTAGAGGTCAGGGCCGTACAGTTCTTC. This gives the protein CASSLEVRAVQFF.

CDR3 bases: TGTGCCAGCAGCTCGCGGACAGGGAAGAACGAGCAGTACTTC. It codes for CASSSRTGKNEQYF. The J gene is TRBJ2-7, the V gene TRBV7-2, with 8 bases identical to TRBD1. This CDR3 has 14 residues. With V trimmed by 4 bases and J by 5 bases, 7 bases remained unmatched. Germline CDR1 and CDR2: SGHTA and FQGNSA.

V and J are TRBV9 and TRBJ2-4, with TRBD2 identical over 7 bases. The ends lost 0 bases at V and 6 bases at J; junction bases unmatched: 12. Germline V gene lookup returns CDR1 SGDLS and CDR2 YYNGEE. CDR3 size: 17 residues. The CDR3 nucleotides read TGTGCCAGCAGCGTAGGTGGTCTAGCGGACGCAAGAAACATTCAGTACTTC. This gives the protein CASSVGGLADARNIQYF.

In DNA, the CDR3 is TGTGCCAGCGGGTACAGGCTCGAGACCCAGTACTTC. The encoded protein is CASGYRLETQYF. This sequence joins TRBV28 and TRBJ2-5; a possible D gene is TRBD1 (5 bases). This CDR3 has 12 amino acids. Germline V gives CDR1 MDHEN, CDR2 SYDVKM. The V and J ends lost 8 bases and 5 bases respectively, with 12 bases between them.

The rearrangement uses TRBV30 and TRBJ1-4; possibly TRBD1 for D (5 bases). Germline CDR1 and CDR2: GTSNPN and SVGIG (reference sequence). This CDR3 comprises 14 residues. Trimming removed 0 bases at V and 7 bases at J, with 12 bases between. As DNA, the CDR3 is TGTGCCTGGAGTGTTGGTCCAAGGGGTGAAAAACTGTTTTTT. Translated: CAWSVGPRGEKLFF.

This chain links TRBV28 with TRBJ2-5; D call uncertain. The CDR3 contains 14 residues. The V and J ends lost 11 bases and 2 bases respectively, with 18 bases between them. The germline V gene encodes CDR1 MDHEN and CDR2 SYDVKM. The DNA of the CDR3 is TGTGCCGCCGCCCACAGTTTAGGACAAGAGACCCAGTACTTC. Protein sequence: CAAAHSLGQETQYF.

The chain carries TRBV15 and TRBJ1-1, with 8 bases matching TRBD1. This CDR3 spans 15 amino acids. Germline CDR1 LNHNV, CDR2 YYDKDF (reference sequence). The trim removed 5 bases at V and 7 bases at J, leaving 12 bases unmatched. This CDR3 is CATSRGPTGADEAFF. For the CDR3, the DNA is TGTGCCACCAGCCGGGGTCCGACAGGGGCGGATGAAGCTTTCTTT.

The chain employs TRBV28 and TRBJ1-5, with unresolved D. The germline V and J ends were trimmed by 2 bases and 8 bases, with 10 bases remaining between them. Germline V gene lookup returns CDR1 MDHEN and CDR2 SYDVKM. This CDR3 has 13 residues. CDR3 region: CASSLRLSEPQHF. Here the CDR3 DNA reads TGTGCCAGCAGTTTACGTCTGTCTGAGCCCCAGCATTTT.

The chain couples TRBV9 to TRBJ2-5; TRBD2 matches at 10 bases. J gave up 2 bases and V 3 bases, and 7 bases lay outside the gene matches. The CDR3 is made up of 16 amino acids. Germline CDR1 reads SGDLS; CDR2 reads YYNGEE. This chain's CDR3 is CASSAYPAGGQETQYF. The CDR3 DNA reads as TGTGCCAGCAGCGCCTACCCAGCGGGGGGGCAAGAGACCCAGTACTTC.

The chain recombines TRBV21-1 with TRBJ1-2. TRBV21-1 is a pseudogene. CDR3 length: 17 amino acids. The CDR3 spells CASSRHCRRTHPYGYTF. CDR3 coding DNA: TGTGCCAGCAGCAGACACTGCCGGAGGACTCACCCTTATGGCTACACCTTC.

The chain couples TRBV2 to TRBJ2-5, with TRBD1 as a possible D gene (6 bases). This CDR3 contains 15 residues. V was clipped by 2 bases and J by 1 base, with 11 bases between them. Germline values: CDR1 SNHLY, CDR2 FYNNEI. The CDR3 DNA sequence: TGTGCCAGCAGTGAACGCAGGGGCAGCCAAGAGACCCAGTACTTC. This translates into CASSERRGSQETQYF.

This sequence joins TRBV7-6 and TRBJ2-2, with 8 bases identical to TRBD1. Germline lookup yields CDR1 SGHVS and CDR2 FNYEAQ. Losses at the gene ends were 1 base for V and 6 bases for J; bases not matched to a gene: 4. CDR3 length equals 15 residues. CDR3 region: CASSLDRGIPGELFF. The CDR3 DNA follows: TGTGCCAGCAGCTTAGACAGGGGGATTCCCGGGGAGCTGTTTTTT.